The 20 T cell receptor beta chains in this list originate from one sample, sequenced in a study of blood T cells in healthy people across ages. For the second PCR, which ran for roughly 6 to 12 cycles, a sample-barcoded 5' primer and a J-beta primer mix were used. Using its own MiXCR run on the 5' RACE reads, TCRdb lists one record per CDR3 protein. The sample lists roughly 900,000 distinct CDR3 sequences; around 49% were seen once. Sequencing was done on a sample of blood. The receptors originated from a man in his thirties or forties in good health.

V and J are TRBV9 and TRBJ2-3; possibly TRBD2 for D (7 bases). CDR3 length: 15 residues. Germline V gene lookup returns CDR1 SGDLS and CDR2 YYNGEE. Trimming took off 0 bases at V and 3 bases at J, with 11 bases between the two ends. CDR3 DNA: TGTGCCAGCAGCGTAGGGGGGGGCCAGACAGATACGCAGTATTTT. As protein: CASSVGGGQTDTQYF. Full variable domain (missing parts from reference TRBV9 and TRBJ2-3): DSGVTQTPKHLITATGQRVTLRCSPRSGDLSVYWYQQSLDQGLQFLIQYYNGEERAKGNILERFSAQQFPDLHSELNLSSLELGDSALYFCASSVGGGQTDTQYFGPGTRLTVL.

The chain couples TRBV10-2 to TRBJ2-3; 8 positions agree with TRBD2. V trimming: 6 bases; J trimming: 1 base; junction bases outside the gene matches: 9. CDR3 length: 16 residues. Germline V gene sequence: CDR1 WSHSY, CDR2 SAAADI. CDR3 DNA sequence: TGCGCCAGCAGCGAGCGGGGGAACTCCCGCACAGATACGCAGTATTTT. It translates to CASSERGNSRTDTQYF.

This clonotype occurred a few times. V usage is TRBV5-1 and J usage is TRBJ2-3; no definite D call. From germline, CDR1 is SGHRS and CDR2 YFSETQ. The CDR3 covers 14 residues. Trimming removed 6 bases at V and 0 bases at J, with 11 bases between. For the CDR3, the DNA is TGCGCCAGCAATGAGCCCGAAAGCACAGATACGCAGTATTTT. It yields the protein CASNEPESTDTQYF.

The chain joins TRBV2 to TRBJ2-7; 12 bases agree with TRBD2. The CDR3 length is 16 residues. The junction had 3 bases not matched to a gene; V was cut back by 2 bases and J by 1 base. CDR1 is SNHLY and CDR2 is FYNNEI in the germline V gene. CDR3 in amino acids: CASSELAGGYSYEQYF. In DNA form, the CDR3 reads TGTGCCAGCAGTGAACTAGCGGGGGGGTATTCCTACGAGCAGTACTTC.

This clonotype was recorded once. The junction departs from the called germline gene at one end, perhaps through a read error. The CDR3 region is CSAGSGFSPPHF. DNA of the CDR3: TGCAGTGCTGGTTCAGGGTTTTCACCCCCCCACTTT. The rearrangement joins TRBV20-1 to TRBJ1-6, with D possibly matching TRBD1 (5 bases). Germline V CDR1 and CDR2: DFQATT, SNEGSKA (reference sequence). The CDR3 has 12 amino acids.

This clonotype has a single count. A much larger clone lies one base from this, so it may be a read error. This chain joins TRBV6-1 and TRBJ2-1, with D possibly TRBD2 on 6 matching bases. CDR1 is MNHNS, CDR2 SASEGT, per germline. This CDR3 is 16 amino acids long. CDR3 nucleotide sequence: TGTGCCAGCAGTGAAGCGCGGGGCTTTTCCTACAATGAGCGGTTCTTC. This gives the protein CASSEARGFSYNERFF.

The chain links TRBV10-3 to TRBJ2-5, with D perhaps matching TRBD2 (7 bases). The DNA end favors TRBJ2-7, so the J call may be wrong. This CDR3 has 12 amino acids. Germline CDR1 is ENHRY and CDR2 is SYGVKD. The CDR3 nucleotides are TGTGCCACGGGGGGCATTATCTACGAGCAGTACTTC. Translated, it gives CATGGIIYEQYF.

V is TRBV20-1 and J is TRBJ1-1, with TRBD1 identical over 10 bases. J gave up 7 bases and V 4 bases, and 9 bases lay outside the gene matches. The CDR3 extends over 14 amino acids. In germline, CDR1 is DFQATT, CDR2 SNEGSKA (reference sequence). The CDR3 DNA sequence: TGCAGTGCTATCGGACAGGGGGGGTGGAATGAAGCTTTCTTT. This sequence encodes CSAIGQGGWNEAFF.

This clonotype showed up just a few times. The chain carries TRBV7-2 and TRBJ1-1, with a possible D match to TRBD1 (5 bases). CDR1 SGHTA and CDR2 FQGNSA come from the germline V gene. V was pared by 2 bases and J by 6 bases, with 13 bases between. The CDR3 extends over 14 amino acids. The CDR3 DNA sequence: TGTGCCAGCAGCTTACAGGGTGTAGTCCCTGAAGCTTTCTTT. Translating gives CASSLQGVVPEAFF.

The V gene is TRBV11-2, the J gene TRBJ1-6, with D perhaps matching TRBD1 (5 bases). In germline, CDR1 is SGHAT, CDR2 FQNNGV. V lost 0 bases to trimming and J lost 8 bases, with 8 bases between them. This CDR3 has 14 amino acids. CDR3 nucleotide sequence: TGTGCCAGCAGCTTAGAACTAGGGGATTCACCCCTCCACTTT. Translation: CASSLELGDSPLHF.

This clonotype was counted only a few times. The chain joins TRBV11-3 to TRBJ2-1; the D is unclear. Trimming pared 8 bases from V and 1 base from J, leaving 12 bases between. The CDR3 runs 14 residues. Germline assignment: CDR1 SGHNT and CDR2 YENEEA. CDR3 coding DNA: TGTGCCAGCGAGCCAGGATTGTCCTACAATGAGCAGTTCTTC. Protein sequence: CASEPGLSYNEQFF.

The chain combines TRBV7-2 with TRBJ2-3; tentatively, D is TRBD1 (6 bases). Germline-derived CDR1 and CDR2 are SGHTA and FQGNSA. V lost 4 bases, J lost 2 bases, and 10 bases lay in between. The CDR3 consists of 14 residues. CDR3 amino acids: CASSSGADTDTQYF. The DNA for the CDR3 is TGTGCCAGCAGCTCAGGGGCAGACACAGATACGCAGTATTTT. The full variable domain, in which reference TRBV7-2 and TRBJ2-3 provide the parts outside the CDR3, is GAGVSQSPSNKVTEKGKDVELRCDPISGHTALYWYRQSLGQGLEFLIYFQGNSAPDKSGLPSDRFSAERTGGSVSTLTIQRTQQEDSAVYLCASSSGADTDTQYFGPGTRLTVL.

This sequence joins TRBV20-1 and TRBJ2-1; D is perhaps TRBD2 (6 bases). Trimming cost V 6 bases and J 7 bases, with 16 bases left between them. CDR1 is DFQATT, CDR2 SNEGSKA, per germline (reference sequence). The CDR3 spans 13 residues. The CDR3 DNA is TGCAGTGCGTCGAGGGGAAGCGGGAATGAGCAGTTCTTC. It is translated as CSASRGSGNEQFF.

The rearrangement links TRBV7-8 to TRBJ1-2; weak D call: TRBD1 (6 bases). Trimming cost V 0 bases and J 4 bases, with 12 bases left between them. Germline V gene lookup returns CDR1 SGHVS and CDR2 FQNEAQ. The CDR3 runs 15 residues. CDR3 coding DNA: TGTGCCAGCAGCTTAGCGATCAGGGGTGGCTATGGCTACACCTTC. Translating gives CASSLAIRGGYGYTF.

V is TRBV6-5 and J is TRBJ2-7; no clear D gene. Trimming pared 5 bases from V and 7 bases from J, leaving 18 bases between. The CDR3 sequence is 14 residues long. Per germline, CDR1 MNHEY and CDR2 SVGAGI. The CDR3 region has the DNA TGTGCCAGCAGTCCCCGAGGACCCTCGGGTGAGCAGTACTTC. It yields the protein CASSPRGPSGEQYF.

The chain couples TRBV11-1 to TRBJ1-2; TRBD1 matches at 9 bases. Germline V lookup: CDR1 SGHAT, CDR2 FQDESV (reference sequence). The CDR3 sequence is 13 residues long. Trimming removed 7 bases from V and 7 bases from J; junction bases left unmatched: 7. CDR3 DNA: TGTGCCAGCATCCTGGGGACAGGGACTGGCTACACCTTC. It translates to CASILGTGTGYTF.

The V gene is TRBV4-3, the J gene TRBJ2-5, with D perhaps given as TRBD1 or TRBD2 (5 bases each). The CDR3 is 15 amino acids. CDR1 is LGHNA, CDR2 YSLEER, per germline. Trimming left V 3 bases short and J 5 bases short, with 16 bases between. This CDR3 is CASSQLPGRRETQYF. The CDR3 DNA follows: TGCGCCAGCAGCCAGTTACCGGGACGCCGGGAGACCCAGTACTTC.

The V and J genes are TRBV7-6 and TRBJ2-3, with D possibly called TRBD1 or TRBD2 (6 bases each). Trimming cost V 1 base and J 3 bases, with 17 bases left between them. The CDR3 loop spans 17 amino acids. The germline CDR1 and CDR2 sequences are SGHVS and FNYEAQ. The CDR3 is CASSLVGGLDGTDTQYF. As DNA, the CDR3 is TGTGCCAGCAGCTTAGTTGGGGGGCTGGATGGAACAGATACGCAGTATTTT.

The chain recombines TRBV6-5 with TRBJ2-5; 9 bases map to TRBD1. The DNA matches TRBJ2-7 better at its end, which makes the J call doubtful. Germline lookup yields CDR1 MNHEY and CDR2 SVGAGI. This CDR3 has 14 amino acids. The CDR3 nucleotides read TGTGCCAGCAGGCAAGGACAGGGGTGGAACGAGCAGTACTTC. Translating gives CASRQGQGWNEQYF.

The J gene is TRBJ2-5, the V gene TRBV20-1, with 11 positions matching TRBD2. This CDR3 has 14 amino acids. The germline V gene has CDR1 DFQATT and CDR2 SNEGSKA (reference sequence). V lost 3 bases to trimming and J lost 3 bases; unmatched junction nucleotides: 3. The CDR3 DNA reads as TGCAGTGCTAGCCGACTAGCGGGGAAAGAGACCCAGTACTTC. Protein: CSASRLAGKETQYF.